This TCR beta chain emerged from a study of shared clonotypes between healthy human individuals. Points from the study as a whole: Rarefaction demonstrated incomplete sorted-subset sequencing despite large depth.

Partitioning of CD4+ cells yielded a CD45RA+ naive subset and a CD45RA-negative memory subset. The J segment lost 6 bases and the V segment lost 5 bases, leaving 6 bases of the junction unmatched. CDR1 LNHDA and CDR2 SQIVND come from the germline V gene (reference sequence). The CDR3 contains 13 residues. As regards this clone: The antigen remains unidentified.

The assay was carried out at the deep level. Generated by immunoSEQ multiplex PCR, the TCRdb table keeps only in-frame clones and is missing some. This sample carries about 2.4 million clones, just over 90% of them seen once, and the ten largest clones take over 0.12%. Sequenced: naive CD4+ T cells sorted from blood. As to subset: CD45RA+ positively selected. The clonotype comes from a man between 18 and 35 years old in good health. V usage is TRBV19 and J usage is TRBJ2-5, with 7 bases lining up with TRBD2. CDR3 loop: CASSEGGPQTQYF. The CDR3 coding sequence is TGTGCCAGTAGTGAGGGAGGGCCGCAGACCCAGTACTTC.